This entry lists 20 T cell receptor beta chains sequenced from one sample in a study of cytomegalovirus exposure and HLA in healthy donors (dated by TCRdb to 2017 to 2019). Receptor amplification or capture employed the immunoSEQ multiplex PCR assay. The multiplex PCR relied on a mix of 60 forward primers for TCR Vbeta segments and 13 reverse primers for TCR Jbeta segments. What TCRdb holds here is the immuneACCESS table cut down to in-frame rearrangements. Part of the clones is not present; checked against another copy, under half of the missing clones reflect an unresolved V gene, and the others are unexplained. For this sample the table gives some 100,000 clones, of which about 77% were detected only once. The ten largest clonotypes hold more than 4.5% of the sample. Sequences were obtained from PBMCs. These receptors came from a woman in her late teens or twenties in good health and CMV-seropositive.

Only a few counts were recorded for this clone. The V call is TRBV28, the J call TRBJ1-3; the D gene is possibly TRBD1 (5 bases). Germline V gene data show CDR1 as MDHEN and CDR2 as SYDVKM. V dropped 7 bases and J dropped 0 bases, with 16 bases sitting between them. The CDR3 runs to 16 residues. The CDR3 DNA sequence: TGTGCCAGCACGGGGGGAGGGGTAAGCTCTGGAAACACCATATATTTT. Its protein is CASTGGGVSSGNTIYF.

Here the CDR3 reads CASSTRTSGFSTDTQYF. As DNA, the CDR3 is TGTGCCAGCAGCACGCGGACTAGCGGATTTAGCACAGATACGCAGTATTTT. The J gene is TRBJ2-3, the V gene TRBV9; 10 bases agree with TRBD2. The germline V gene has CDR1 SGDLS and CDR2 YYNGEE. The CDR3 sequence is 17 residues long. V lost 4 bases and J lost 0; bases outside the gene matches: 8.

The rearrangement uses TRBV9 and TRBJ2-2; possible D gene TRBD2, 6 bases. The V end was cut by 3 bases, the J end by 2 bases, with 17 bases between. Germline V CDR1 and CDR2: SGDLS, YYNGEE. The CDR3 runs 17 residues. The CDR3 sequence is CASSAQSGGLNTGELFF. CDR3 coding DNA: TGTGCCAGCAGCGCCCAGAGCGGAGGGCTTAACACCGGGGAGCTGTTTTTT.

The chain employs TRBV4-3 and TRBJ2-7, with TRBD2 matching 7 bases. V lost 3 bases to trimming and J lost 4 bases; unmatched junction nucleotides: 6. Germline CDR1 is LGHNA and CDR2 is YSLEER. There are 14 residues in the CDR3. CDR3 amino acids: CASSHSGKGYEQYF. DNA for the CDR3: TGCGCCAGCAGCCACAGCGGGAAGGGGTACGAGCAGTACTTC.

In this sample, this clone turned up a few times. This sequence joins TRBV7-9 and TRBJ2-7; D unclear. CDR1 is SEHNR and CDR2 is FQNEAQ in the germline V gene (reference sequence). CDR3 size: 12 residues. V gave up 4 bases and J gave up 0 bases, with 4 bases separating them. The CDR3 DNA sequence: TGTGCCAGCAGCTCGAGCTCCTACGAGCAGTACTTC. Amino acid sequence: CASSSSSYEQYF.

The rearrangement links TRBV6-5 to TRBJ2-6; D remains ambiguous. Germline V gives CDR1 MNHEY, CDR2 SVGAGI. There are 15 residues in the CDR3. The V and J ends lost 3 bases and 3 bases respectively, with 9 bases between them. CDR3 sequence: CASSYRGGGANVLTF. DNA of the CDR3: TGTGCCAGCAGTTATCGTGGCGGTGGGGCCAACGTCCTGACTTTC.

The chain has TRBV6-4 and TRBJ2-6; D might be TRBD2 (5 bases). Germline-derived CDR1 and CDR2 are MRHNA and SNTAGT. The V end was cut by 0 bases, the J end by 0 bases, with 9 bases between. The CDR3 consists of 17 residues. The CDR3 sequence: CASSDSRTRSGANVLTF. DNA of the CDR3: TGTGCCAGCAGTGACTCGAGGACTCGCTCTGGGGCCAACGTCCTGACTTTC.

This rearrangement joins TRBV4-3 to TRBJ2-3; TRBD1 agrees at 10 bases. J was trimmed by 6 bases and V by 4 bases; bases with no gene match: 7. The CDR3 runs 15 residues. The germline gives CDR1 LGHNA, CDR2 YSLEER. In DNA, the CDR3 is TGCGCCAGCAGCCCGGGACAGGGGAAGGCGGATACGCAGTATTTT. Translated, it gives CASSPGQGKADTQYF.

The chain is built from TRBV6-4 and TRBJ1-1, with D unclear. The germline V and J ends were trimmed by 4 bases and 3 bases, with 12 bases remaining between them. The CDR3 sequence is 14 residues long. The V gene's germline CDR1 is MRHNA and CDR2 SNTAGT. In DNA, the CDR3 is TGTGCCAGCAGTGCCAGTCGTGGGCACACTGAAGCTTTCTTT. Residues: CASSASRGHTEAFF.

V is TRBV2 and J is TRBJ2-5; 11 positions match TRBD1. Germline V gives CDR1 SNHLY, CDR2 FYNNEI. The CDR3 spans 15 residues. J gave up 5 bases and V 6 bases, and 8 bases lay outside the gene matches. The CDR3, as DNA: TGTGCCAGCAGCGCCGGGACAGGGGGAAGGGAGACCCAGTACTTC. It codes for CASSAGTGGRETQYF.

The V gene is TRBV7-2, the J gene TRBJ2-1; D is ambiguous. The germline CDR1 and CDR2 sequences are SGHTA and FQGNSA. The CDR3 extends over 15 amino acids. V was pared by 6 bases and J by 0 bases, with 12 bases between. The CDR3 DNA is TGTGCCAGCAGACATGCCGAAAGCTCCTACAATGAGCAGTTCTTC. Its translation is CASRHAESSYNEQFF. Looking up the rest from reference TRBV7-2 and TRBJ2-1 gives the full variable domain: GAGVSQSPSNKVTEKGKDVELRCDPISGHTALYWYRQSLGQGLEFLIYFQGNSAPDKSGLPSDRFSAERTGGSVSTLTIQRTQQEDSAVYLCASRHAESSYNEQFFGPGTRLTVL.

The rearrangement uses TRBV19 and TRBJ2-2; 12 bases are shared with TRBD2. CDR3 length: 16 amino acids. Germline V gives CDR1 LNHDA, CDR2 SQIVND (reference sequence). V lost 5 bases, J lost 4 bases, and 5 bases stayed unmatched. The CDR3 nucleotides are TGTGCCAGTAGTTCTAGCGGGAGGGCCGTCACCGGGGAGCTGTTTTTT. Protein: CASSSSGRAVTGELFF. Based on the CDR3 plus reference TRBV19 and TRBJ2-2, the full variable domain is DGGITQSPKYLFRKEGQNVTLSCEQNLNHDAMYWYRQDPGQGLRLIYYSQIVNDFQKGDIAEGYSVSREKKESFPLTVTSAQKNPTAFYLCASSSSGRAVTGELFFGEGSRLTVL.

The chain has TRBV27 and TRBJ1-1; 7 bases are shared with TRBD1. With V trimmed by 4 bases and J by 7 bases, 9 bases remained unmatched. Germline values: CDR1 MNHEY, CDR2 SMNVEV (reference sequence). This CDR3 region has 14 residues. The CDR3 loop reads CASSSPGQSVEAFF. Here the CDR3 DNA reads TGTGCCAGCAGTTCCCCGGGACAGTCAGTTGAAGCTTTCTTT.

A note on this clone: The germline gene is not matched at one end of the junction; a read error may be the cause. J is TRBJ2-7 and V is TRBV7-9, with 7 bases matching TRBD2. The germline V gene has CDR1 SEHNR and CDR2 FQNEAQ (reference sequence). This CDR3 comprises 16 residues. In nucleotides, the CDR3 is TGTTCCAGCAGCTTAGGTCGCGGGAGATTCGACCACGAGCAGTACTTC. This encodes CSSSLGRGRFDHEQYF.

This clone turned up a few times. The chain joins TRBV6-1 to TRBJ2-4, with TRBD1 matching 8 bases. Germline CDR1 MNHNS, CDR2 SASEGT. This CDR3 spans 14 amino acids. The V and J ends lost 3 bases and 6 bases, in that order; junction bases with no gene match: 4. CDR3 sequence (DNA): TGTGCCAGCAGTGACAGGACAGGGCTAAACATTCAGTACTTC. This sequence encodes CASSDRTGLNIQYF.

The V gene is TRBV7-3, the J gene TRBJ1-1; 11 bases agree with TRBD1. Germline CDR1 and CDR2: SGHTA and FQGTGA. The CDR3 extends over 12 amino acids. V dropped 2 bases and J dropped 10; count of bases not matched to a gene: 0. The CDR3 protein is CASSLGTGGAFF. The CDR3 DNA reads as TGTGCCAGCAGCTTAGGGACAGGGGGAGCTTTCTTT.

This chain links TRBV7-8 with TRBJ2-5, with 7 bases fitting TRBD1. The length of the CDR3 is 15 residues. Germline V gene sequence: CDR1 SGHVS, CDR2 FQNEAQ. Trimming at V came to 5 bases and at J to 1 base, leaving 7 bases not matched to a gene. CDR3 in DNA: TGTGCCAGCAGCCCCCACAGGGGACCCCAAGAGACCCAGTACTTC. Translation: CASSPHRGPQETQYF. The full variable domain, rest sourced from reference TRBV7-8 and TRBJ2-5, is GAGVSQSPRYKVAKRGQDVALRCDPISGHVSLFWYQQALGQGPEFLTYFQNEAQLDKSGLPSDRFFAERPEGSVSTLKIQRTQQEDSAVYLCASSPHRGPQETQYFGPGTRLLVL.

The chain employs TRBV7-2 and TRBJ1-4; 10 bases match TRBD1. CDR3 length equals 16 residues. The junction had 6 bases not matched to a gene; V was cut back by 1 base and J by 7 bases. Germline V gene data show CDR1 as SGHTA and CDR2 as FQGNSA. Here the CDR3 reads CASSLGVTGGVEKLFF. The CDR3 DNA reads as TGTGCCAGCAGCTTAGGCGTGACAGGGGGCGTTGAAAAACTGTTTTTT.

This clone was picked up a small number of times. The chain uses TRBV4-3 and TRBJ2-2; 10 positions match TRBD2. The V gene end was trimmed by 2 bases and the J gene end by 7 bases; junction bases not matched to a gene: 7. This CDR3 region has 16 residues. CDR1 and CDR2 (germline): LGHNA, YSLEER. The CDR3, as DNA: TGCGCCAGCAGCCAACGAGCGGGAGGGCCTTTCGGGGAGCTGTTTTTT. This translates into CASSQRAGGPFGELFF.

The CDR3 DNA is TGTGCCAGCAGCTTCGCGGGAGGGCCCAGCCCCCAGCATTTT. Encoded protein: CASSFAGGPSPQHF. V and J are TRBV9 and TRBJ1-5; D remains ambiguous. This CDR3 spans 14 amino acids. Germline values: CDR1 SGDLS, CDR2 YYNGEE. The V gene lost 4 bases and the J gene lost 10 bases, with 18 bases spanning the gap.